These 19 T cell receptor beta chains came from one sample sequenced in a study of T cells in narcolepsy. Data came from immunoSEQ multiplex PCR; TCRdb stores just in-frame clones and leaves some out. The table has 20,000 to 30,000 clones, more than 70% seen once. The sequencing input was CD45RA- memory CD4+ T cells from PBMCs. Receptors originate from a human donor with narcolepsy.

The rearrangement links TRBV30 to TRBJ2-2; 7 bases are a match to TRBD2. The CDR3 is made up of 13 amino acids. Germline assignment: CDR1 GTSNPN and CDR2 SVGIG (reference sequence). With V trimmed by 2 bases and J by 6 bases, 3 bases remained unmatched. The CDR3 DNA is TGTGCCTGGAGTCCAACTAGCGCCGGGGAGCTGTTTTTT. Translating it yields CAWSPTSAGELFF.

The CDR3 loop reads CASRKREADTQYF. CDR3 DNA sequence: TGTGCCAGCAGGAAGCGGGAGGCGGATACGCAGTATTTT. The chain joins TRBV6-5 to TRBJ2-3, with TRBD2 matching 9 bases. Germline CDR1 reads MNHEY; CDR2 reads SVGAGI. J gave up 6 bases and V 6 bases, and 4 bases lay outside the gene matches. CDR3 length: 13 residues.

The rearrangement joins TRBV11-3 to TRBJ2-7; D is unresolved. Trimming removed 5 bases from V and 1 base from J, with 9 bases in between. The CDR3 has 13 residues. Germline V gives CDR1 SGHNT, CDR2 YENEEA. This chain's CDR3 is CASSLSTSYEQYF. The DNA of the CDR3 is TGTGCCAGCAGCCTGTCCACTTCCTACGAGCAGTACTTC.

A remark on this clone: No DNA is shown, since the ends of the CDR3 on it are uncertain; the CDR3 is the one TCRdb lists. The CDR3 loop is CASILDPPGEQYF. The V gene is TRBV6-1, the J gene TRBJ2-7; TRBD2, the D gene given by the table, was not confirmed from the DNA. CDR1 and CDR2 (germline): MNHNS, SASEGT. Ends included, the CDR3 has 13 residues.

The chain is built from TRBV11-2 and TRBJ2-3, with 8 bases fitting TRBD2. This CDR3 region has 13 residues. After removal of 5 bases from V and 10 bases from J, the junction contained 8 bases not matched to a gene. The V gene's germline CDR1 is SGHAT and CDR2 FQNNGV. The CDR3 loop reads CASSPLSGTAQYF. As DNA, the CDR3 is TGTGCCAGCAGCCCACTTAGCGGGACTGCGCAGTATTTT.

The count of this clone is one. CDR3 amino acids: CASSSTGAGANVLTF. In DNA form, the CDR3 reads TGTGCCAGCAGTTCCACAGGGGCTGGGGCCAACGTCCTGACTTTC. The J gene is TRBJ2-6, the V gene TRBV2; 7 bases map to TRBD1. The CDR3 sequence is 15 residues long. Germline V gene sequence: CDR1 SNHLY, CDR2 FYNNEI. The V segment lost 5 bases and the J segment 2 bases; nucleotides outside the gene matches: 3.

J is TRBJ1-5 and V is TRBV28; no definite D call. Germline V gene lookup returns CDR1 MDHEN and CDR2 SYDVKM. Trimming removed 8 bases at V and 2 bases at J, with 13 bases between. CDR3 length equals 14 residues. The CDR3 is CASEGDSGNQPQHF. The CDR3 DNA sequence: TGTGCCAGCGAGGGCGATTCGGGCAATCAGCCCCAGCATTTT.

This chain connects TRBV19 to TRBJ1-4, with TRBD1 matching 7 bases. The length of the CDR3 is 12 residues. V lost 6 bases, J lost 7 bases, and 2 bases stayed unmatched. Germline loops: CDR1 LNHDA, CDR2 SQIVND (reference sequence). CDR3 DNA sequence: TGTGCCAGTAGACAGGGGTTTGAAAAACTGTTTTTT. As protein: CASRQGFEKLFF.

This chain joins TRBV28 and TRBJ2-5; the match to TRBD2 covers 9 bases. J was trimmed by 4 bases and V by 7 bases; bases with no gene match: 10. CDR3 length: 15 amino acids. Per germline, CDR1 MDHEN and CDR2 SYDVKM. The DNA for the CDR3 is TGTGCCAGCATCGGCGGGAGGGCCTTCAGAGAGACCCAGTACTTC. It encodes CASIGGRAFRETQYF.

V and J are TRBV5-6 and TRBJ2-5; the match to TRBD1 covers 7 bases. The V gene's germline CDR1 is SGHDT and CDR2 YYEEEE. J gave up 1 base and V 0 bases, and 3 bases lay outside the gene matches. This CDR3 contains 15 residues. CDR3 sequence: CASSLGPGGQETQYF. CDR3 DNA sequence: TGTGCCAGCAGCTTGGGGCCAGGGGGCCAAGAGACCCAGTACTTC.

V is TRBV19 and J is TRBJ2-5; 11 nucleotides align to TRBD2. V lost 5 bases, J lost 5 bases, and 10 bases stayed unmatched. Germline CDR1 is LNHDA and CDR2 is SQIVND (reference sequence). There are 16 residues in the CDR3. CDR3 protein: CASSPILAGGGETQYF. CDR3 sequence (DNA): TGTGCCAGTAGTCCAATTCTAGCGGGAGGTGGCGAGACCCAGTACTTC.

In its sample, this clone was seen once. The V call is TRBV5-4, the J call TRBJ1-2; tentatively, D is TRBD1 (6 bases). The germline V gene encodes CDR1 SGHNT and CDR2 YYREEE (reference sequence). V was cut by 3 bases and J by 2 bases, with 11 bases left in between. This CDR3 is built from 14 residues. The CDR3 protein is CASSYLTGNYGYTF. As DNA, the CDR3 is TGTGCCAGCAGCTACCTAACAGGGAACTATGGCTACACCTTC.

The rearrangement uses TRBV6-5 and TRBJ2-3; TRBD2 might be the D (6 bases). The germline CDR1 and CDR2 sequences are MNHEY and SVGAGI. The V end lost 2 bases, the J end lost 6 bases, and 9 bases lay between the germline ends. The CDR3 has 13 residues. The CDR3 here is CASSYTTSDTQYF. As DNA, the CDR3 is TGTGCCAGCAGTTACACCACTAGCGATACGCAGTATTTT.

J is TRBJ1-4 and V is TRBV19, with a weak D call TRBD1 (6 bases). Looked up from germline, CDR1 is LNHDA and CDR2 is SQIVND (reference sequence). Trimming removed 7 bases from V and 4 bases from J, with 10 bases in between. This CDR3 is built from 13 residues. The CDR3 DNA follows: TGTGCCAGTAATGACAGGTTTAATGAAAAACTGTTTTTT. Translating it yields CASNDRFNEKLFF.

This chain connects TRBV6-5 to TRBJ1-4; possibly TRBD1 for D (5 bases). The CDR3 spans 13 residues. V was clipped by 5 bases and J by 10 bases, with 14 bases between them. CDR1 and CDR2 from the germline V gene are MNHEY and SVGAGI. CDR3 in amino acids: CASSVSGRGKLFF. CDR3 coding DNA: TGTGCCAGCAGTGTTAGTGGGAGGGGAAAACTGTTTTTT.

This clone came up once. The chain joins TRBV5-6 to TRBJ1-1; D perhaps matches TRBD1 (5 bases). Deletions cut 4 bases from V and 6 bases from J, with 19 bases between. Per the germline V gene, CDR1 is SGHDT and CDR2 is YYEEEE. This CDR3 is 15 amino acids long. DNA of the CDR3: TGTGCCAGCAGCCCCATCGACAGTCAAGGACCTGAAGCTTTCTTT. This gives the protein CASSPIDSQGPEAFF.

For this clone: This sample includes further DNA sequences coding for the same CDR3. This rearrangement joins TRBV5-1 to TRBJ2-5, with 8 nucleotides matching TRBD1. V shed 0 bases and J 6 bases; nucleotides not matched to a gene: 7. The germline V gene encodes CDR1 SGHRS and CDR2 YFSETQ. The CDR3 runs 15 residues. The CDR3 DNA sequence: TGCGCCAGCAGCTTGGTGACAGGGGAGGAAAAGACCCAGTACTTC. This codes for CASSLVTGEEKTQYF.

This clone was found a few times. This rearrangement joins TRBV2 to TRBJ2-3; TRBD2 might be the D (6 bases). Per germline, CDR1 SNHLY and CDR2 FYNNEI. V was cut by 4 bases and J by 0 bases, with 11 bases left in between. CDR3 length: 15 amino acids. The DNA for the CDR3 is TGTGCCAGCAGTGCCAGCGGGTTTAGCACAGATACGCAGTATTTT. It is translated as CASSASGFSTDTQYF.

CDR3 coding DNA: TGTGCCAGCAGGCTATTGGACAGTGGGGGTTCACCCCTCCACTTT. It yields the protein CASRLLDSGGSPLHF. The chain joins TRBV6-5 to TRBJ1-6, with D perhaps TRBD1 (6 bases). The CDR3 extends over 15 amino acids. The ends were cut back, 6 bases at V and 9 bases at J, with 18 bases in the middle. CDR1 and CDR2 from the germline V gene are MNHEY and SVGAGI.